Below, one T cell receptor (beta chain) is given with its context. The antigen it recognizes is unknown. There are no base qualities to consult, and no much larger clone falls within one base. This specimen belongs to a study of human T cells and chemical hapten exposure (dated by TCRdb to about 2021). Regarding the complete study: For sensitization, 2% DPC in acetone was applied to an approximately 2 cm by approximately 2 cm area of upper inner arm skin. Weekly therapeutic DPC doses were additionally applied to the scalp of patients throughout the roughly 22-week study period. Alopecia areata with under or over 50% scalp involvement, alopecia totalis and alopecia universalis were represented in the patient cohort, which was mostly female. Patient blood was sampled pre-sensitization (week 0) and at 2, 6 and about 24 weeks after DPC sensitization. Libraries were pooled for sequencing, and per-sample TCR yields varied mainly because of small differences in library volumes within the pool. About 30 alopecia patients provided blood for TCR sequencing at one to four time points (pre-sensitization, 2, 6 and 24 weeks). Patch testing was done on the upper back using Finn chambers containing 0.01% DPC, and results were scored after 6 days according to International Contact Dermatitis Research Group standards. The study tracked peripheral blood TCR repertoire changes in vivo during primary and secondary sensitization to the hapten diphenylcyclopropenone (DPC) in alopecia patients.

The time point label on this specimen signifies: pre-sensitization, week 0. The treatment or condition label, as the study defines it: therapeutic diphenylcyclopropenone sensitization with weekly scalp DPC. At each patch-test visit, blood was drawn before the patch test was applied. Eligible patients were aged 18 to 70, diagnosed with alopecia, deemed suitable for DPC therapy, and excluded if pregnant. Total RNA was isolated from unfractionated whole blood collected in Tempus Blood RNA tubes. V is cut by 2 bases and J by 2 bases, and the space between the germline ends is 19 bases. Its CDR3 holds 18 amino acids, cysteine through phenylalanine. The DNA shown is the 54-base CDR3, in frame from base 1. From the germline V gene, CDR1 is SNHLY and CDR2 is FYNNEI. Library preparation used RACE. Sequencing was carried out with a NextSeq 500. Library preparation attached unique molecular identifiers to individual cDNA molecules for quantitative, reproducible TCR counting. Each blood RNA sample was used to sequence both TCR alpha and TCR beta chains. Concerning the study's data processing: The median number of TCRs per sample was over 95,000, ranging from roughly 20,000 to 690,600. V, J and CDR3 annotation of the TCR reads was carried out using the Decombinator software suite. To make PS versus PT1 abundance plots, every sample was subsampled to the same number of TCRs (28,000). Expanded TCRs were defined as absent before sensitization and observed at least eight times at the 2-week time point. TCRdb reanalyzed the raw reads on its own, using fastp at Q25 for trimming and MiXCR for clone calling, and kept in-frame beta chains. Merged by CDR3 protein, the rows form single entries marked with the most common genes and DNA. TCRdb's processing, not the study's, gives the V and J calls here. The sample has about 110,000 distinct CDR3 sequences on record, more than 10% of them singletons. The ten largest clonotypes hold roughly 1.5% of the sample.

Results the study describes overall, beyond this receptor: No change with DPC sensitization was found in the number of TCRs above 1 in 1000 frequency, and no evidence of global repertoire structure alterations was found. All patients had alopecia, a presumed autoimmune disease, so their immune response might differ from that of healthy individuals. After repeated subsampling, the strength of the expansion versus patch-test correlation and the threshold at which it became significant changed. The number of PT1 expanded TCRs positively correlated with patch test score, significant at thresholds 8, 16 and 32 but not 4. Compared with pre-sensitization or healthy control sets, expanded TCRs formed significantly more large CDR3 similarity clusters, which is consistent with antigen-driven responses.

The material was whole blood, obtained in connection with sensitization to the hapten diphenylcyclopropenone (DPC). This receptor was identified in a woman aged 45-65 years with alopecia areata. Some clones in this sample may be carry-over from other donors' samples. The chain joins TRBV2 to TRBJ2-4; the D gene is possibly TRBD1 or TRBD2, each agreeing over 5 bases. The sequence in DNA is TGTGCCAGCAGTGAAAGAGGCCTCGGGACGGGACCCAAAAACATTCAGTACTTC. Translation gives CASSERGLGTGPKNIQYF. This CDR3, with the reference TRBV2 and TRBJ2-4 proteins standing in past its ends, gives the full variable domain EPEVTQTPSHQVTQMGQEVILRCVPISNHLYFYWYRQILGQKVEFLVSFYNNEISEKSEIFDDQFSVERPDGSNFTLKIRSTKLEDSAMYFCASSERGLGTGPKNIQYFGAGTRLSVL.